A single sample is the source of the 23 T cell receptor beta chains below, sequenced in a study of shared clonotypes between healthy human individuals. Method: immunoSEQ multiplex PCR; TCRdb's copy keeps in-frame clones and lacks some. Among about 1 million clones listed, 65% to 80% were seen once. The sequencing sample was made of memory CD4+ T cells sorted from blood. Regarding subset: CD45RA-negative fraction. These receptors came from a man aged 18 to 35 in good health.

This clone was detected only a few times. This chain joins TRBV19 and TRBJ2-1; D gene ambiguous. Germline V gives CDR1 LNHDA, CDR2 SQIVND (reference sequence). The CDR3 is 17 residues long. With 4 bases removed from V and 0 bases from J, the gap between germline ends came to 16 bases. The CDR3 region has the DNA TGTGCCAGTAGTAATTGGGGTATTTCGGGCTCCTACAATGAGCAGTTCTTC. This translates into CASSNWGISGSYNEQFF.

Details on this clone: This same CDR3 is encoded by further DNA sequences in the sample. This chain joins TRBV29-1 and TRBJ2-2, with TRBD1 matching over 7 bases. This CDR3 is 13 amino acids long. The trim removed 5 bases at V and 2 bases at J, leaving 2 bases unmatched. CDR1 SQVTM and CDR2 ANQGSEA come from the germline V gene. The CDR3 nucleotides read TGCAGCGTTAGGGACAGTAACACCGGGGAGCTGTTTTTT. Residues: CSVRDSNTGELFF.

The rearrangement uses TRBV30 and TRBJ2-5; D not resolved. V lost 0 bases to trimming and J lost 5 bases, with 13 bases between them. Germline CDR1 is GTSNPN and CDR2 is SVGIG (reference sequence). CDR3 size: 14 residues. DNA of the CDR3: TGTGCCTGGAGTGTAAGGTCGGCGAGGGAGACCCAGTACTTC. This codes for CAWSVRSARETQYF. Filled out from reference TRBV30 and TRBJ2-5, the complete variable domain reads SQTIHQWPATLVQPVGSPLSLECTVEGTSNPNLYWYRQAAGRGLQLLFYSVGIGQISSEVPQNLSASRPQDRQFILSSKKLLLSDSGFYLCAWSVRSARETQYFGPGTRLLVL.

This chain joins TRBV7-9 and TRBJ1-2, with 8 nucleotides matching TRBD1. Germline CDR1 and CDR2: SEHNR and FQNEAQ (reference sequence). V shed 5 bases, J shed 11 bases, and the junction held 10 bases outside the gene matches. This CDR3 contains 13 residues. CDR3 region: CASSLGQGREYTF. CDR3 DNA sequence: TGTGCCAGCAGCCTTGGACAGGGAAGGGAATACACCTTC.

V usage is TRBV27 and J usage is TRBJ2-5, with D uncertain. In germline, CDR1 is MNHEY, CDR2 SMNVEV (reference sequence). Trimming took off 2 bases at V and 4 bases at J, with 11 bases between the two ends. The CDR3 sequence is 14 residues long. CDR3 sequence (DNA): TGTGCCAGCAGTTTAGACTCCTGGGGAGAGACCCAGTACTTC. Its translation: CASSLDSWGETQYF.

The rearrangement joins TRBV7-2 to TRBJ1-5, with unresolved D. Trimming took off 4 bases at V and 4 bases at J, with 8 bases between the two ends. The CDR3 has 13 amino acids. CDR1 is SGHTA, CDR2 FQGNSA, per germline. CDR3 nucleotide sequence: TGTGCCAGCAGCTCCACTGAGAATCAGCCCCAGCATTTT. Amino acid sequence: CASSSTENQPQHF. The whole variable domain, remainder taken from reference TRBV7-2 and TRBJ1-5, is GAGVSQSPSNKVTEKGKDVELRCDPISGHTALYWYRQSLGQGLEFLIYFQGNSAPDKSGLPSDRFSAERTGGSVSTLTIQRTQQEDSAVYLCASSSTENQPQHFGDGTRLSIL.

In its sample, this clone was seen once. This sequence joins TRBV5-1 and TRBJ2-3, with TRBD2 matching over 9 bases. CDR3 length: 16 residues. CDR1 is SGHRS, CDR2 YFSETQ, per germline. The junction had 6 bases not matched to a gene; V was cut back by 4 bases and J by 0 bases. This CDR3 is CASSQTSGLSTDTQYF. The CDR3 DNA sequence: TGCGCCAGCAGCCAGACTAGCGGACTTAGCACAGATACGCAGTATTTT.

The rearrangement uses TRBV11-1 and TRBJ2-7, with D unresolved. This CDR3 has 11 residues. Trimming left V 1 base short and J 6 bases short, with 4 bases between. Germline values: CDR1 SGHAT, CDR2 FQDESV (reference sequence). The CDR3 region has the DNA TGTGCCAGCAGCTTAGTATCCGAGCAGTACTTC. Amino acids: CASSLVSEQYF.

The rearrangement links TRBV28 to TRBJ2-4; a weak D match, TRBD1 (6 bases). Trimming shortened V by 2 bases and J by 8 bases, and 10 bases separated the two germline ends. Germline values: CDR1 MDHEN, CDR2 SYDVKM. CDR3 length: 13 amino acids. The CDR3 here is CASSLRQDDIQYF. DNA for the CDR3: TGTGCCAGCAGTTTAAGACAGGACGACATTCAGTACTTC.

The rearrangement uses TRBV10-3 and TRBJ1-1, with D perhaps TRBD1 (6 bases). The CDR3 contains 16 residues. Germline V gives CDR1 ENHRY, CDR2 SYGVKD. V was pared by 3 bases and J by 4 bases, with 18 bases between. CDR3 protein: CAISDTGTVRGTEAFF. DNA of the CDR3: TGTGCCATCAGTGACACAGGGACCGTGCGAGGCACTGAAGCTTTCTTT.

The CDR3 bases are TGCGCCAGCAGCCTCGGAGGTCAGGGACCGGGCAATGAGCAGTTCTTC. This codes for CASSLGGQGPGNEQFF. V is TRBV5-1 and J is TRBJ2-1; tentatively, D is TRBD1 or TRBD2 (5 bases each). V gave up 4 bases and J gave up 6 bases, with 20 bases separating them. Germline CDR1 reads SGHRS; CDR2 reads YFSETQ. This CDR3 is 16 amino acids long.

The genes are TRBV5-8 and TRBJ2-7; D may be TRBD1 or TRBD2 (5 bases each). The V end lost 3 bases, the J end lost 6 bases, and 25 bases lay between the germline ends. Germline assignment: CDR1 SGHTS and CDR2 YDEGEE. CDR3 length: 17 residues. CDR3 sequence (DNA): TGTGCCAGCAGCTATTACGGAATCCAAGGGGTAGAGGGCGAGCAGTACTTC. Encoded protein: CASSYYGIQGVEGEQYF.

The V and J genes are TRBV15 and TRBJ1-1; D call uncertain. This CDR3 is built from 15 residues. V lost 0 bases and J lost 6, with 14 bases in between. Germline CDR1 and CDR2: LNHNV and YYDKDF (reference sequence). The CDR3 DNA sequence: TGTGCCACCAGCAGAGATAGGTTGAGGGCCGCTGAAGCTTTCTTT. It specifies CATSRDRLRAAEAFF.

This sequence joins TRBV4-2 and TRBJ1-1; D possibly corresponds to TRBD1 (5 bases). V lost 1 base and J lost 5, with 20 bases in between. The CDR3 is 17 residues long. Germline lookup yields CDR1 LGHNA and CDR2 YNFKEQ. The CDR3 bases are TGTGCCAGCAGCCAAGCCGGTTTGCGGGGGATGGGGACTGAAGCTTTCTTT. It is translated as CASSQAGLRGMGTEAFF.

The rearrangement joins TRBV19 to TRBJ1-5; D might be TRBD1 (5 bases). The CDR3 spans 15 residues. V lost 3 bases, J lost 6 bases, and 15 bases lay in between. In germline, CDR1 is LNHDA, CDR2 SQIVND (reference sequence). CDR3 sequence (DNA): TGTGCCAGTAGTATTGTTGGCAGGGAGGGTCAGCCCCAGCATTTT. This gives the protein CASSIVGREGQPQHF.

This clone has just a few counts. V usage is TRBV4-1 and J usage is TRBJ1-1; D is unclear. Germline V gives CDR1 MGHRA, CDR2 YSYEKL. V lost 0 bases to trimming and J lost 10 bases, with 9 bases between them. CDR3 length equals 12 residues. CDR3 nucleotides: TGCGCCAGCAGCCAAGAGGGATCTACAGCTTTCTTT. It is translated as CASSQEGSTAFF.

The chain joins TRBV30 to TRBJ1-2; perhaps TRBD1 as D (5 bases). The CDR3 spans 14 residues. Germline V gene sequence: CDR1 GTSNPN, CDR2 SVGIG (reference sequence). Trimming took 0 bases from V and 4 from J, leaving 12 bases between them. This CDR3 is CAWSVAGLGYGYTF. The CDR3, as DNA: TGTGCCTGGAGTGTAGCAGGGCTCGGCTATGGCTACACCTTC.

The chain joins TRBV7-2 to TRBJ2-1; 7 bases are shared with TRBD2. The CDR3 length is 16 residues. Germline-derived CDR1 and CDR2 are SGHTA and FQGNSA. After removal of 3 bases from V and 7 bases from J, the junction contained 12 bases not matched to a gene. The DNA of the CDR3 is TGTGCCAGCAGCTTGCTCGCGGGAGCCACCAGGAATGAGCAGTTCTTC. Translation gives CASSLLAGATRNEQFF. The full variable domain, with the rest looked up from reference TRBV7-2 and TRBJ2-1, is GAGVSQSPSNKVTEKGKDVELRCDPISGHTALYWYRQSLGQGLEFLIYFQGNSAPDKSGLPSDRFSAERTGGSVSTLTIQRTQQEDSAVYLCASSLLAGATRNEQFFGPGTRLTVL.

The chain recombines TRBV11-2 with TRBJ2-1, with 12 bases identical to TRBD2. The germline V gene has CDR1 SGHAT and CDR2 FQNNGV. CDR3 length: 16 amino acids. V gave up 0 bases and J gave up 12 bases; unmatched junction bases: 9. The CDR3 is CASSLDPPTSGRVQFF. CDR3 sequence (DNA): TGTGCCAGCAGCTTAGATCCTCCGACTAGCGGGAGAGTGCAGTTCTTC.

The CDR3 sequence: CSATRGAQETQYF. The CDR3 coding sequence is TGCAGCGCTACAAGGGGGGCCCAAGAGACCCAGTACTTC. J is TRBJ2-5 and V is TRBV29-1; D may correspond to TRBD1 or TRBD2 (6 bases each). The germline V gene has CDR1 SQVTM and CDR2 ANQGSEA. The CDR3 has 13 residues. The V end was cut by 7 bases, the J end by 1 base, with 13 bases between.

The gene calls are TRBV7-2 and TRBJ2-1, with TRBD1 matching over 8 bases. This CDR3 contains 13 residues. The trim removed 1 base at V and 8 bases at J, leaving 1 base unmatched. Looked up from germline, CDR1 is SGHTA and CDR2 is FQGNSA. The CDR3 DNA reads TGTGCCAGCAGCTTAGGGGACAGGTATGAGCAGTTCTTC. This sequence encodes CASSLGDRYEQFF.

This clone occurred once. V usage is TRBV29-1 and J usage is TRBJ2-5, with TRBD2 matching 14 bases. The DNA end lines up better with TRBJ2-7; the J call may be wrong. The CDR3 length is 17 residues. Germline V gives CDR1 SQVTM, CDR2 ANQGSEA. CDR3 sequence: CSVQRLAGGPLTYEQYF. CDR3 in DNA: TGCAGCGTCCAAAGACTAGCGGGAGGGCCTCTAACCTACGAGCAGTACTTC.

The chain is built from TRBV10-3 and TRBJ2-3; a possible D gene is TRBD1 (6 bases). Trimming took off 7 bases at V and 4 bases at J, with 21 bases between the two ends. The CDR3 is made up of 16 amino acids. Germline V gene data show CDR1 as ENHRY and CDR2 as SYGVKD. The CDR3 bases are TGTGCCATCATTACAACAGGGATTCTTAGTTCAGATACGCAGTATTTT. This gives the protein CAIITTGILSSDTQYF.